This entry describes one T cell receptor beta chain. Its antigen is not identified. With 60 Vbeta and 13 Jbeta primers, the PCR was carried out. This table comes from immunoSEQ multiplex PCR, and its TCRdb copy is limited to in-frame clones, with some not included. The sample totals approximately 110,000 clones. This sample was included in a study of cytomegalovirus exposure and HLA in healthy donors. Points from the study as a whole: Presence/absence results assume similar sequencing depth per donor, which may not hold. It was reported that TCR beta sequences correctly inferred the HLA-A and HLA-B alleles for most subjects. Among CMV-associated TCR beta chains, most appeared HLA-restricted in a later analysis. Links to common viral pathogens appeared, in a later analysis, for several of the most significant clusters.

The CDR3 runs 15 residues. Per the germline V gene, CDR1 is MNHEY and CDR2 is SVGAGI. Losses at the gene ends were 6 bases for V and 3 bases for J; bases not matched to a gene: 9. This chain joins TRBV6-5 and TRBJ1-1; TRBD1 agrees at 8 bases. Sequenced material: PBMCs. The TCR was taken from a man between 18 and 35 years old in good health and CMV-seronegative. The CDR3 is CASRPPQGADTEAFF. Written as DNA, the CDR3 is TGTGCCAGCAGGCCACCTCAGGGGGCAGACACTGAAGCTTTCTTT.